A selection of T cell receptor beta chains follows, all from one sample in a study of CD8 T cells in Susac syndrome. From the immunoSEQ multiplex PCR reads, TCRdb called clonotypes with MiXCR, one entry per CDR3 protein. The data contain some 170,000 distinct CDR3 sequences, just under 95% of them singletons. Sequencing used CD4+ T cells from PBMCs. Source of these receptors: a human donor with Susac syndrome. Both conserved end residues are part of each CDR3. The D gene is left open where the match is weak. Where a row states a size, it is once, few, many or the class of an expanded clone; other rows omit it.

clone size	D gene	V gene	J gene	CDR3 protein	CDR3 DNA
.	TRBD1	TRBV5-6	TRBJ2-2	CASSRTGGELGELFF	TGTGCCAGCAGCCGGACAGGGGGCGAACTCGGGGAGCTGTTTTTT
.	.	TRBV14	TRBJ1-1	CASSRIPAAAMNTEAFF	TGTGCCAGCAGCCGTATCCCGGCGGCGGCGATGAACACTGAAGCTTTCTTT
.	TRBD1	TRBV7-2	TRBJ2-5	CASSPQRQGLQETQYF	TGTGCCAGCAGCCCCCAAAGACAGGGCTTACAAGAGACCCAGTACTTC
.	.	TRBV20-1	TRBJ1-2	CSASTAGNYGYTF	TGCAGTGCTAGTACGGCAGGGAACTATGGCTACACCTTC
.	.	TRBV6-2/TRBV6-3	TRBJ2-1	CASSYSLGTGRVF	TGTGCCAGCAGTTACTCTTTAGGCACAGGGAGAGTCTTC
.	TRBD1	TRBV12-3/TRBV12-4	TRBJ1-5	CASSFGDSGQPQHF	TGTGCCAGCAGTTTCGGGGACAGCGGGCAGCCCCAGCATTTT
.	TRBD1	TRBV12-3/TRBV12-4	TRBJ2-7	CASSLDRGFLHEQYF	TGTGCCAGCAGCCTGGACAGGGGTTTTCTCCACGAGCAGTACTTC
once	.	TRBV6-2/TRBV6-3	TRBJ1-1	CASGRWEEAFF	TGTGCCAGCGGCCGATGGGAGGAAGCTTTCTTT
.	.	TRBV2	TRBJ2-5	CASRQINSDF	TGTGCCAGCAGGCAGATCAATTCGGACTTC
.	TRBD2	TRBV10-3	TRBJ2-1	CAISEWRGGNNEQFF	TGTGCCATCAGTGAGTGGAGGGGAGGGAACAATGAGCAGTTCTTC
.	.	TRBV7-9	TRBJ1-1	CASSLVNTEAFF	TGTGCCAGCAGCTTAGTGAACACTGAAGCTTTCTTT
.	.	TRBV6-5	TRBJ1-6	CASSSELNSPLHF	TGTGCCAGCAGTTCCGAATTAAATTCACCCCTCCACTTT
.	.	TRBV3-1	TRBJ2-6	CASSQPKTESGANVLTF	TGTGCCAGCAGCCAACCCAAGACAGAATCTGGGGCCAACGTCCTGACTTTC
once	.	TRBV24-1	TRBJ2-5	CATSEGQETQYF	TGTGCCACCAGTGAGGGGCAAGAGACCCAGTACTTC
.	.	TRBV25-1	TRBJ1-6	CASRTGTSNSPLHF	TGTGCCAGCAGAACCGGGACGAGTAATTCACCCCTCCACTTT
.	TRBD1	TRBV3-1	TRBJ2-3	CASSLRTGTSTDTQYF	TGTGCCAGCAGCCTCCGGACAGGGACAAGCACAGATACGCAGTATTTT
once	.	TRBV2	TRBJ2-4	CASSEFTGKNIQYF	TGTGCCAGCAGTGAATTCACGGGGAAAAACATTCAGTACTTC
.	TRBD1	TRBV10-3	TRBJ2-1	CAIGLTGDNEQFF	TGTGCCATAGGACTGACAGGGGACAATGAGCAGTTCTTC
once	TRBD2	TRBV3-1	TRBJ2-1	CASSQEGGVYNEQFF	TGTGCCAGCAGCCAAGAGGGGGGGGTCTACAATGAGCAGTTCTTC
.	.	TRBV4-3	TRBJ2-2	CASSQVAVTPGINTGELFF	TGCGCCAGCAGCCAAGTCGCCGTGACACCCGGGATAAACACCGGGGAGCTGTTTTTT
.	.	TRBV12-3/TRBV12-4	TRBJ2-3	CASSSGPYGTTDTQYF	TGTGCCAGCAGTTCGGGACCTTACGGGACGACAGATACGCAGTATTTT
.	.	TRBV29-1	TRBJ2-3	CSVGGGPDTQYF	TGCAGCGTTGGAGGAGGGCCAGATACGCAGTATTTT
.	TRBD1	TRBV30	TRBJ2-1	CAWSPSGGDEQFF	TGTGCCTGGAGTCCGTCAGGGGGCGATGAGCAGTTCTTC
.	TRBD1	TRBV15	TRBJ2-1	CAAERTGVGSYNEQFF	TGTGCCGCCGAGAGAACAGGGGTGGGCTCCTACAATGAGCAGTTCTTC
.	.	TRBV27	TRBJ2-7	CASSLARQRGEQYF	TGTGCCAGCAGTTTGGCCAGGCAACGAGGGGAGCAGTACTTC
.	TRBD2	TRBV12-3/TRBV12-4	TRBJ2-6	CASSLRLAGAAGANVLTF	TGTGCCAGCAGTCTCCGACTAGCGGGAGCGGCTGGGGCCAACGTCCTGACTTTC
.	.	TRBV28	TRBJ2-5	CASRTLGRETQYF	TGTGCCAGCAGAACGCTGGGGAGGGAGACCCAGTACTTC
.	.	TRBV6-6	TRBJ1-5	CASSADGRPHHF	TGTGCCAGCAGTGCCGACGGGAGGCCCCATCATTTT
once	TRBD1	TRBV30	TRBJ1-3	CAWTSWTGEGNTIYF	TGTGCCTGGACGTCGTGGACAGGGGAAGGAAACACCATATATTTT
once	.	TRBV12-3/TRBV12-4	TRBJ1-2	CASRDDSPDGYGYTF	TGTGCCAGCAGAGACGACTCCCCCGACGGCTATGGCTACACCTTC
.	.	TRBV20-1	TRBJ1-2	CSARTLWGASSYGYTF	TGCAGTGCTAGAACTCTGTGGGGGGCCAGCTCCTATGGCTACACCTTC
.	.	TRBV4-1	TRBJ2-2	CASSQGQGITGELFF	TGCGCCAGCAGCCAAGGTCAGGGGATCACCGGGGAGCTGTTTTTT
.	.	TRBV7-3	TRBJ1-2	CASSLELGGTLFTLSNYGYTF	TGTGCCAGCAGCTTAGAGTTAGGAGGGACCCTGTTCACTCTATCTAACTATGGCTACACCTTC
.	TRBD2	TRBV20-1	TRBJ2-3	CSASPGLAGGQDTQYF	TGCAGTGCGTCCCCGGGACTAGCGGGGGGGCAAGATACGCAGTATTTT
.	.	TRBV2	TRBJ2-1	CASSVGGNEQFF	TGTGCCAGCAGTGTGGGTGGAAATGAGCAGTTCTTC
.	.	TRBV11-2	TRBJ2-3	CASSKGLSTDTQYF	TGTGCCAGCAGCAAGGGACTCTCGACAGATACGCAGTATTTT
.	TRBD1	TRBV7-8	TRBJ1-2	CASSLARDRTHGYTF	TGTGCCAGCAGCTTAGCGAGGGACAGGACGCATGGCTACACCTTC
.	.	TRBV7-9	TRBJ1-1	CASSLGRQNTEAFF	TGTGCCAGCAGCCTGGGACGGCAGAACACTGAAGCTTTCTTT
.	.	TRBV20-1	TRBJ1-1	CSARKGGRNTEAFF	TGCAGTGCTAGAAAGGGGGGGAGGAACACTGAAGCTTTCTTT
.	TRBD1	TRBV29-1	TRBJ1-2	CSVGPGQESYGYTF	TGCAGCGTTGGGCCGGGACAGGAATCCTATGGCTACACCTTC